This TCR beta chain was retrieved from a study of OX40 agonist ivuxolimab in advanced cancers. Findings and limits, study-wide: CD8+ T cells showed, on average, more clonal expansion than CD4+ cells.

Comment on this clone: Its antigen is as yet unknown.

Drawing of blood for sampling happened at baseline, at cycle 4 day 1, and at cycle 7 day 1. Repertoires were generated with immunoSEQ multiplex PCR, while TCRdb's copy carries only in-frame clones and drops some. The sample holds about 68,000 clones, roughly 85% seen once. Losses at the gene ends were 2 bases for V and 7 bases for J; bases not matched to a gene: 3. Looked up from germline, CDR1 is KGHSH and CDR2 is LQKENI. The length of the CDR3 is 15 residues. This sequence joins TRBV18 and TRBJ1-6, with 9 bases aligning to TRBD1. The input for sequencing was CD4+ or CD8+ T cells sorted from blood, taken in a trial of the OX40 agonist ivuxolimab. The sequence was obtained from an adult with an advanced solid tumor such as melanoma, head and neck, liver or kidney cancer. CDR3 amino acids: CASSPGQGQNSPLHF. The CDR3 coding sequence is TGTGCCAGCTCACCAGGACAGGGGCAAAATTCACCCCTCCACTTT.